The clone carrying this T cell receptor beta chain was detected only a few times. Germline V gene data show CDR1 as MNHEY and CDR2 as SMNVEV (reference sequence). Trimming took off 7 bases at V and 7 bases at J, with 16 bases between the two ends. The length of the CDR3 is 13 residues. This sample was taken from a study of blood T cell repertoires in COVID-19. Across the whole study: Sample material is recorded as cDNA or gDNA derived from T cells, B-cell-depleted T cells, or PBMCs.

Generated by immunoSEQ multiplex PCR, the TCRdb table keeps only in-frame clones and is missing some. The repertoire holds roughly 220,000 clones, with 70% to 90% as singletons. V usage is TRBV27 and J usage is TRBJ1-2, with D possibly TRBD1 on 5 matching bases. Sequenced material: PBMCs or T cells enriched from blood (not recorded which). The sequence was collected from a man aged 25-40 years with acute COVID-19. CDR3 sequence (DNA): TGTGCCAGCATGTTCGGACACGGCGGTGGCTACACCTTC. The encoded protein is CASMFGHGGGYTF.